The source of this T cell receptor (beta chain) is a study of T-cell memory formation after mild COVID-19. Broader study findings: Second-wave clones that peaked on day 37 lacked confirmed SARS-CoV-2 specificity. Some responding clones appeared in pre-infection memory, suggesting cross-reactive memory joined.

This clonotype appeared a few times. Its antigen is not known. The authors produced TCR alpha and TCR beta cDNA libraries with sample barcodes and UMIs by 5'RACE using constant-segment primers. TCRdb reanalysed the 5' RACE reads using MiXCR and keeps one entry per CDR3 protein. This table has about 58,000 distinct CDR3 sequences, roughly 25% appearing once. The TCR sequence derives from a man aged 18 to 35 who had mild COVID-19 (a few samples of this study predate the infection). Cell type and time point are not known. Sequencing was carried out using PBMCs or a T cell subset sorted from them (not recorded which).

The CDR3 nucleotides read TGTGCCAGCAGTACAGAGAACAGGATCTCCTACGAGCAGTACGTC. This sequence encodes CASSTENRISYEQYV. The V call is TRBV12-3 or TRBV12-4, the J call TRBJ2-7, with D possibly matching TRBD1 (5 bases). The V gene lost 5 bases and the J gene lost 0 bases, with 14 bases spanning the gap. This CDR3 contains 15 residues.